This is a list of T cell receptor beta chains from one sample in a study of blood T cell repertoires in COVID-19. TCRdb's table, derived via immunoSEQ multiplex PCR, lists solely in-frame clones and lacks some. The sample shows over 300,000 clones, around 87% of them seen only once. The sequenced sample consisted of PBMCs or T cells enriched from blood (not recorded which). These receptors came from a woman in her twenties or thirties with acute COVID-19. The CDR3 runs from the conserved cysteine through the conserved F or W. D genes are given only for firm matches. A row's size may be missing; if present it is once, few, many or a size class.

TRBD1	TRBV25-1	TRBJ1-2	NA	TGTGCCAGTCACACAGGGGTTATTGGCTACACCTTC	CASHTGVIGYTF
NA	TRBV24-1	TRBJ2-7	NA	TGTGCCACCAGTGAGAGTCAGGGGTTCGGGTACGAGCAGTACTTC	CATSESQGFGYEQYF
NA	TRBV30	TRBJ1-2	NA	TGTGCCTGGAGTGTAAACCTCCGCGAGAATGGCTACACCTTC	CAWSVNLRENGYTF
TRBD2	TRBV27	TRBJ2-2	NA	TGTGCCAGCAGTTTATCGGCGCGGGGGGACAACACCGGGGAGCTGTTTTTT	CASSLSARGDNTGELFF
NA	TRBV9	TRBJ1-1	NA	TGTGCCAGCAGCGTAGGGGCCGGCACTGAAGCTTTCTTT	CASSVGAGTEAFF
NA	TRBV14	TRBJ2-6	NA	TGTGCCAGCAGCCAGGTTTTTTTGGGGCGCGGGGCCAACGTCCTGACTTTC	CASSQVFLGRGANVLTF
TRBD2	TRBV19	TRBJ2-3	NA	TGTGCCAGTAGTATTTCAGGGCGGGGGGGCACAGATACGCAGTATTTT	CASSISGRGGTDTQYF
NA	TRBV19	TRBJ2-2	NA	TGTGCCAGTCGCCACCCGGGAACTTACACCGGGGAGCTGTTTTTT	CASRHPGTYTGELFF
TRBD1	TRBV9	TRBJ2-7	NA	TGTGCCAGCAGCGTAGCACAGGGGTACGAGCAGTACTTC	CASSVAQGYEQYF
NA	TRBV2	TRBJ1-3	NA	TGTGCCAGCAGTCCCCTTTTCACCGGGACAGGAAACACCATATATTTT	CASSPLFTGTGNTIYF
TRBD1	TRBV6-5	TRBJ2-7	NA	TGTGCCAGCAGCTCCGGGACAGGGCAGTTTCAGCAGTACTTC	CASSSGTGQFQQYF
NA	TRBV7-3	TRBJ2-2	NA	TGTGCCAGCAGCGTAGGGTCCAGGGGAGAGACCGGGGAGCTGTTTTTT	CASSVGSRGETGELFF
NA	TRBV24-1	TRBJ1-2	NA	TGTGCCACCAGTGATGCCCCCGGGGGAAGGAATGGCTACACCTTC	CATSDAPGGRNGYTF
NA	TRBV4-2	TRBJ1-1	NA	TGTGCCAGCAGCCAAGATGCCTACTGGTCGGGAGACAGTGGGTTCAACACTGAAGCTTTCTTT	CASSQDAYWSGDSGFNTEAFF
TRBD2	TRBV19	TRBJ2-1	NA	TGTGCCAGTAGTATTCGACTAGCGGGGGGGAGAGGCTACAATGAGCAGTTCTTC	CASSIRLAGGRGYNEQFF
TRBD1	TRBV18	TRBJ2-7	NA	TGTGCCAGCTCCCATAACGCAGGGACAGGGGTTCACGAGCAGTACTTC	CASSHNAGTGVHEQYF
NA	TRBV7-9	TRBJ2-7	NA	TGTGCCAGCAGCCCATCGACAGCGCGCGAGCAGTACTTC	CASSPSTAREQYF
NA	TRBV30	TRBJ1-5	NA	TGTGCCTGGAGTGTCGGTGAGGAATGGTTGCATCAGCCCCAGCATTTT	CAWSVGEEWLHQPQHF
NA	TRBV4-1	TRBJ1-3	NA	TGCGCCAGCAGCCAAGAACCAGGGGACTCTGGAAACACCATATATTTT	CASSQEPGDSGNTIYF
TRBD1	TRBV2	TRBJ1-4	NA	TGTGCCAGCGGCCGACGGACAGGGAATAATGAAAAACTGTTTTTT	CASGRRTGNNEKLFF
NA	TRBV7-2	TRBJ2-5	NA	TGTGCCAGCAGCGCGGGCAGCCCCCGCCAAGAGACCCAGTACTTC	CASSAGSPRQETQYF
NA	TRBV19	TRBJ1-1	NA	TGTGCCAGTAGTCCCCGCGGAGGGGTGAACACTGAAGCTTTCTTT	CASSPRGGVNTEAFF
TRBD1	TRBV27	TRBJ1-3	NA	TGTGCCAGCAGCAGCCGACAGGGGACCTGTGGAAACACCATATATTTT	CASSSRQGTCGNTIYF
NA	TRBV11-2	TRBJ1-2	NA	TGTGCCAGCAGCTTAGTGGCAGGGGACTATGGCTACACCTTC	CASSLVAGDYGYTF
NA	TRBV7-9	TRBJ1-4	NA	TGTGCCAGCAGCTTAGGGAACAGGAATGAAAAACTGTTTTTT	CASSLGNRNEKLFF
NA	TRBV7-9	TRBJ1-2	once	TGTGCCAGCAGCGCAGTTCCGGGGAGGGGGGCTAACTATGGCTACACCTTC	CASSAVPGRGANYGYTF
NA	TRBV20-1	TRBJ2-1	NA	TGCAGTGCTAGTGAGCCGGGTGAGCAGTTCTTC	CSASEPGEQFF
NA	TRBV12-5	TRBJ1-1	NA	TGTGCTAGTGGTTTGAGGGGAAACACTGAAGCTTTCTTT	CASGLRGNTEAFF
NA	TRBV3-1/TRBV3-2	TRBJ1-4	NA	TGTGCCAGCAGCTCCTGGGGTGGCGGGAATGAAAAACTGTTTTTT	CASSSWGGGNEKLFF
NA	TRBV19	TRBJ2-5	NA	TGTGCCAGTAGTATACGGACTCACGCCTCGGGGGAGACCCAGTACTTC	CASSIRTHASGETQYF
NA	TRBV7-2	TRBJ1-3	NA	TGTGCCAGCAGCTTAAAGGTGGGCCCAGGAAACACCATATATTTT	CASSLKVGPGNTIYF
NA	TRBV6-5	TRBJ1-5	NA	TGTGCCAGCAGTTTCCCGAATCAGCCCCAGCATTTT	CASSFPNQPQHF
TRBD2	TRBV3-1/TRBV3-2	TRBJ2-1	NA	TGTGCCAGCAGCCAGGCGACTAGCGGGGGGAATGAGCAGTTCTTC	CASSQATSGGNEQFF
NA	TRBV9	TRBJ2-3	NA	TGTGCCAGCAGCGCTGGAGGTAGGAGAGATACGCAGTATTTT	CASSAGGRRDTQYF
TRBD1	TRBV10-2	TRBJ1-1	NA	TGCGCCAGCGGACGACAGGGGAGGACTGAAGCTTTCTTT	CASGRQGRTEAFF
NA	TRBV18	TRBJ1-1	NA	TGTGCCAGCTCACCCCTCAGCACTGAAGCTTTCTTT	CASSPLSTEAFF
NA	TRBV5-1	TRBJ2-5	NA	TGCGCCAGCAGCTTGGGGGCCTTGCAACAAGAGACCCAGTACTTC	CASSLGALQQETQYF
NA	TRBV19	TRBJ1-3	NA	TGTGCCAGTAGTATAGCCGGGACTGAAGCGAGAAACACCATATATTTT	CASSIAGTEARNTIYF
NA	TRBV3-1/TRBV3-2	TRBJ2-5	NA	TGTGCCAGCAGCCAATTAGGGGCCGAGACCCAGTACTTC	CASSQLGAETQYF
TRBD1	TRBV7-2	TRBJ1-2	NA	TGTGCCAGCCCCCAATGGGAAGGGGGCGCTGGAAACTATGGCTACACCTTC	CASPQWEGGAGNYGYTF
TRBD2	TRBV5-1	TRBJ2-5	NA	TGCGCCAGCAGCTTGTACGGGGGGGCTGAAGAGACCCAGTACTTC	CASSLYGGAEETQYF
NA	TRBV29-1	TRBJ1-1	NA	TGCAGCGTTGAACTGGGGCCACCGAACACTGAAGCTTTCTTT	CSVELGPPNTEAFF
NA	TRBV19	TRBJ1-1	NA	TGTGCCACTAGGGACAACTCGAGGAACACTGAAGCTTTCTTT	CATRDNSRNTEAFF
TRBD1	TRBV6-2/TRBV6-3	TRBJ2-1	NA	TGTGCCAGCAGTTACGGACAGGCATCCTACAATGAGCAGTTCTTC	CASSYGQASYNEQFF
TRBD1	TRBV18	TRBJ2-7	NA	TGTGCCAGCTCACCACCCTTCGGGACAGGGAGGGGAGGCGAGCAGTACTTC	CASSPPFGTGRGGEQYF
NA	TRBV7-6	TRBJ1-6	NA	TGTGCCAGCAGCCCGACAGCTTCCTATAATTCACCCCTCCACTTT	CASSPTASYNSPLHF
NA	TRBV5-1	TRBJ2-2	NA	TGCGCCAGCAGCTTGGTCGGGACCGGGGAGCTGTTTTTT	CASSLVGTGELFF
TRBD1	TRBV13	TRBJ1-2	once	TGTGCCAGCAGCGGTGACAGGGGAAACTATGGCTACACCTTC	CASSGDRGNYGYTF
TRBD2	TRBV4-1	TRBJ2-1	NA	TGCGCCAGCAGCCATGTCCGGGGGGTCGATGAGCAGTTCTTC	CASSHVRGVDEQFF
NA	TRBV27	TRBJ2-1	NA	TGTGCCAGCAGTTTATCGCGAGGGTACAATGAGCAGTTCTTC	CASSLSRGYNEQFF
NA	TRBV30	TRBJ2-7	NA	TGTGCCTGGAGTCGTGACAGAGTCTACGAGCAGTACTTC	CAWSRDRVYEQYF
TRBD1	TRBV3-1/TRBV3-2	TRBJ1-3	few	TGTGCCAGCAGCCAAGTGACAGGGCCACTACCGGGGGATTTT	CASSQVTGPLPGDF
NA	TRBV6-5	TRBJ1-2	NA	TGTGCCAGCAGTTACCCCCCGCCAGGGGTGGGCTACACCTTC	CASSYPPPGVGYTF
NA	TRBV14	TRBJ1-2	NA	TGTGCCAGCAGCCACGGTATTAACTATGGCTACACCTTC	CASSHGINYGYTF
TRBD2	TRBV6-5	TRBJ2-7	once	TGTGCCAGCGGGGAGGGACTAGCGGGGGGTAACGAGCAGTACTTC	CASGEGLAGGNEQYF